Given below is one TCR beta chain in context. The antigen remains undetermined. This record comes from a study of cytomegalovirus exposure and HLA in healthy donors. Study details: The 110 or so validation repertoires used a platform that matched the one used for the 600 to 750 first-cohort repertoires, as a later analysis reported. Overall study results and limits: Reports showed the classifier diagnosing cytomegalovirus status with high specificity and sensitivity. The tendency of first-cohort TCR clusters to co-occur in the 120 or so validation repertoires was identified by a subsequent analysis. CMV antigen specificity of three CMV-associated chains was confirmed in vitro.

Clones were read by immunoSEQ multiplex PCR, and TCRdb kept only the in-frame ones, dropping some. The sample has tens of thousands of clones, 70% to 90% seen once. The CDR3 has 15 residues. Germline V gives CDR1 MNHNY, CDR2 SVGAGI (reference sequence). With 2 bases removed from V and 1 base from J, the gap between germline ends came to 11 bases. This TCR came from a young man in good health and CMV-seronegative. Specimen: PBMCs. V usage is TRBV6-6 and J usage is TRBJ1-1; possible D gene TRBD1, 6 bases. The CDR3 region has the DNA TGTGCCAGCAGTTACCGGCCGGGACAGAACACTGAAGCTTTCTTT. It translates to CASSYRPGQNTEAFF.